The subject of this entry is one TCR beta chain. Its specificity is unknown. The data were taken from a study of lymphopenia after photon versus proton radiotherapy. Only in-frame clones appear in the TCRdb table, and some are missing; sequencing was by immunoSEQ multiplex PCR. Among 50,000 or so clones listed, 92% were seen once. Findings and limits, study-wide: Oligoclonal CD8+ Temra expansion after nadir drove photon patients' diversity drop. Relative stability marked proton patients; photon patients lost diversity and naive cells. Authors raise, but do not show, better survival with proton therapy.

This sample comprised peripheral blood, obtained from a patient treated with photon-based radiotherapy. This receptor was taken from a woman in her thirties or forties with cholangiocarcinoma.

CDR3 bases: TGTGCCAGCAGCCCTTCGGGGGGCAAGTACAATGAGCAGTTCTTC. It translates to CASSPSGGKYNEQFF. The chain joins TRBV9 to TRBJ2-1; D is perhaps TRBD2 (7 bases). Trimming took 4 bases from V and 4 from J, leaving 15 bases between them. The germline gives CDR1 SGDLS, CDR2 YYNGEE. This CDR3 comprises 15 residues.